This entry lists 9 T cell receptor beta chains sequenced from one sample in a study of vaccination effects on CD4 cells after COVID-19. Sequencing was performed with immunoSEQ multiplex PCR; in TCRdb, only in-frame clones are kept and a portion is missing. The table includes some 15,000 clones, more than 75% detected once. Prior to sequencing, the ViraFEST assay stimulated PBMC with viral peptide pools, which expanded the antigen-specific CD4+ T cells. Isolation of CD4+ T cells took place after 10 days of culture. Of the BNT162b2 and mRNA-1273 vaccines, participants received two doses of one or the other. Their cognate antigens are unknown. The sample consisted of CD4+ T cells from PBMCs cultured with HCoV-NL63 spike peptides, taken after COVID-19 vaccination. The source is a human donor who received a COVID-19 vaccine.

The chain employs TRBV6-7 and TRBJ2-1, with D uncertain. TRBV6-7 is recorded as an ORF, its role being uncertain. Trimming pared 2 bases from V and 5 bases from J, leaving 16 bases between. This CDR3 comprises 16 residues. The DNA of the CDR3 is TGTGCCAGCAGTTACGCTCGGCGAACTCGAAACAATGAGCAGTTCTTC. It encodes CASSYARRTRNNEQFF.

The chain uses TRBV2 and TRBJ1-3, with D possibly TRBD1 on 5 matching bases. The CDR3 loop spans 14 amino acids. Per the germline V gene, CDR1 is SNHLY and CDR2 is FYNNEI. V lost 4 bases to trimming and J lost 2 bases, with 9 bases between them. CDR3 protein: CASSGGGTGNTIYF. CDR3 bases: TGTGCCAGCAGTGGGGGGGGGACTGGAAACACCATATATTTT.

The chain couples TRBV4-3 to TRBJ1-1; 7 positions agree with TRBD1. Trimming took 0 bases from V and 4 from J; bases not matched to a gene: 2. The CDR3 length is 14 residues. The V gene's germline CDR1 is LGHNA and CDR2 YSLEER. CDR3 nucleotide sequence: TGCGCCAGCAGCCAAGAATACAGGGGCACTGAAGCTTTCTTT. Translating it yields CASSQEYRGTEAFF.

The chain links TRBV28 to TRBJ1-2; 7 bases align to TRBD1. CDR3 length equals 15 residues. Germline values: CDR1 MDHEN, CDR2 SYDVKM. Trimming took 5 bases from V and 0 from J; bases not matched to a gene: 6. This CDR3 reads CASSPHDRANYGYTF. The CDR3 nucleotides are TGTGCCAGCAGTCCTCACGACAGGGCTAACTATGGCTACACCTTC.

The CDR3 DNA reads as TGTGCCAGCAGCTTTCGCCCTGGGGGGGAGCTGTTTTTT. The encoded protein is CASSFRPGGELFF. The chain links TRBV7-2 to TRBJ2-2, with D uncertain. Per germline, CDR1 SGHTA and CDR2 FQGNSA. The CDR3 spans 13 residues. V dropped 3 bases and J dropped 8 bases, with 10 bases sitting between them.

The V call is TRBV7-9, the J call TRBJ2-5; TRBD2 aligns across 11 bases. Trimming removed 1 base from V and 2 bases from J; junction bases left unmatched: 6. Germline V gives CDR1 SEHNR, CDR2 FQNEAQ (reference sequence). The CDR3 has 17 residues. The CDR3 spells CASSLGLAGGLQETQYF. CDR3 in DNA: TGTGCCAGCAGCTTAGGTCTAGCGGGGGGCCTTCAAGAGACCCAGTACTTC. Full variable domain (rest looked up from reference TRBV7-9 and TRBJ2-5): DTGVSQNPRHKITKRGQNVTFRCDPISEHNRLYWYRQTLGQGPEFLTYFQNEAQLEKSRLLSDRFSAERPKGSFSTLEIQRTEQGDSAMYLCASSLGLAGGLQETQYFGPGTRLLVL.

The chain is built from TRBV19 and TRBJ1-1; 9 bases are shared with TRBD1. Germline-derived CDR1 and CDR2 are LNHDA and SQIVND (reference sequence). With 7 bases clipped from V and 7 bases from J, the junction kept 10 bases outside the gene matches. This CDR3 is 14 amino acids long. The CDR3 spells CASTRQGGTGEAFF. The CDR3 DNA follows: TGTGCCAGTACAAGACAGGGGGGTACGGGTGAAGCTTTCTTT.

This chain uses TRBV10-3 with TRBJ2-7; D unclear. V shed 4 bases and J shed 2 bases, with 12 bases lying between them. Germline V CDR1 and CDR2: ENHRY, SYGVKD. The CDR3 spans 14 residues. CDR3 sequence (DNA): TGTGCCATCAGTGGTTCTCTGGAAACCTACGAGCAGTACTTC. It encodes CAISGSLETYEQYF.

This clone was counted a few times. The chain links TRBV6-2 or TRBV6-3 to TRBJ2-1, with unresolved D. Trimming removed 0 bases from V and 4 bases from J, with 16 bases in between. This CDR3 is 17 amino acids long. Germline lookup yields CDR1 MNHEY and CDR2 SVGEGT. CDR3 sequence reads: CASSYSTRRLRYNEQFF. In DNA, the CDR3 is TGTGCCAGCAGTTACTCGACTCGGCGGCTCCGATACAATGAGCAGTTCTTC.